This TCR beta chain appears in the sequencing data of a study of blood T cell repertoires in COVID-19. Study-level background: Samples representing acute and convalescent COVID-19 were sourced from the United States, Italy and Spain.

From germline, CDR1 is SGHNT and CDR2 YYREEE (reference sequence). Deletions cut 1 base from V and 0 bases from J, with 8 bases between. CDR3 length: 15 amino acids. Original processing notes: Cell counts per sample came from amplifying reference gene primers. Clones were sequenced by immunoSEQ multiplex PCR, and TCRdb holds only the in-frame ones, with some missing. V, J and clone size derive from that table, while D and trimming were established from the DNA sequence. The sample comprises 210,000 or so clones, 75% to 90% of which are singletons, and roughly 5% rests with the top ten. V and J are TRBV5-4 and TRBJ2-1; TRBD2 is a possible D gene (6 bases). What was sequenced was peripheral blood. This sequence originates from a human donor in a cohort sampled during active COVID-19. The CDR3 reads CASSLPGSSYNEQFF. The CDR3 region has the DNA TGTGCCAGCAGCTTGCCCGGGAGCTCCTACAATGAGCAGTTCTTC.